What follows is one T cell receptor beta chain and its context. The antigen is unknown. Trimming removed 6 bases from V and 3 bases from J, with 18 bases in between. The length of the CDR3 is 15 residues. CDR1 is MDHEN and CDR2 is SYDVKM in the germline V gene. In addition to blood RNA drawn from unsorted whole blood, germline DNA was extracted. Patients carried chronic HBV infection without prior treatment. This sample stems from a study of tumor-infiltrating lymphocytes in primary liver carcinoma. Background on the study: Those sampled were patients whose primary liver carcinoma was treated by surgical resection. In every tissue type, samples returned a similar yield of roughly 3.5 to 7.13 million productive TCRbeta reads.

Study-wide results and limits: Blood trailed tumors significantly in top-250-clone fraction (p = 0.039).

cDNA specific to TCR beta was made from around 450 ng of total RNA, with a constant-region primer employed for priming. Library construction for TCR beta comprised three nested multiplex PCR rounds performed with slightly modified ARM-PCR. Running around 10 cycles apiece, the first two PCR rounds relied on TRBV1-TRBV30 forward primers together with a C-beta reverse primer. TCRdb fed the multiplex PCR reads into MiXCR, producing one record per CDR3 protein. The sample shows about 330,000 distinct CDR3 sequences, roughly 61% of them seen only once. Sequencing was performed on peripheral blood. The clonotype originates from a man in his forties or fifties with primary liver carcinoma and hepatitis B virus infection. This rearrangement joins TRBV28 to TRBJ2-7, with D maybe TRBD2 (5 bases). The CDR3 DNA reads as TGTGCCAGCAGCAACCTGGAGGATGTACTCTACGAGCAGTACTTC. Its protein is CASSNLEDVLYEQYF.